One sample yielded the 6 T cell receptor beta chains listed below, sequenced in a study of T cell repertoires in cytomegalovirus infection. TCRdb re-called the reads through MiXCR, storing one row per CDR3 protein. Of some 400,000 distinct CDR3 sequences in the sample, 18% were seen once. Sequencing was performed on PBMCs. These receptors were obtained from a human donor in good health (CMV status not recorded). Some clones in this sample may be carry-over from other donors' samples.

This clonotype has at least ten counts. The J gene is TRBJ2-1, the V gene TRBV7-2, with TRBD2 identical over 7 bases. Germline loops: CDR1 SGHTA, CDR2 FQGNSA. The CDR3 is 13 amino acids. The ends lost 5 bases at V and 9 bases at J; junction bases unmatched: 7. The DNA of the CDR3 is TGTGCCAGCAGCCGGGAGCGGGAAGGTGAGCAGTTCTTC. This translates into CASSREREGEQFF.

This clonotype was observed at least ten times. The rearrangement joins TRBV7-2 to TRBJ1-6, with 9 bases lining up with TRBD1. Germline values: CDR1 SGHTA, CDR2 FQGNSA. There are 14 residues in the CDR3. V lost 5 bases to trimming and J lost 9 bases; unmatched junction nucleotides: 5. The CDR3 loop reads CASSPQGAGSPLHF. The CDR3 nucleotides are TGTGCCAGCAGCCCACAGGGGGCGGGTTCACCCCTCCACTTT.

The chain recombines TRBV24-1 with TRBJ2-5; TRBD1 might be the D (6 bases). The length of the CDR3 is 15 residues. V lost 3 bases to trimming and J lost 4 bases, with 14 bases between them. Germline V gives CDR1 KGHDR, CDR2 SFDVKD. CDR3 sequence: CATSDPTRGGETQYF. CDR3 nucleotide sequence: TGTGCCACCAGTGATCCCACCCGAGGGGGAGAGACCCAGTACTTC.

Only a few counts were recorded for this clonotype. The chain couples TRBV4-1 to TRBJ1-4, with D perhaps matching TRBD1 (5 bases). The CDR3 is 16 amino acids. Germline CDR1 MGHRA, CDR2 YSYEKL. Trimming removed 0 bases from V and 7 bases from J, with 15 bases in between. The CDR3 nucleotides are TGCGCCAGCAGCCAAGATTGGTTCGGGAGGGGTGAAAAACTGTTTTTT. Amino acid sequence: CASSQDWFGRGEKLFF.

This clonotype was observed many times. The chain links TRBV4-1 to TRBJ1-1; D gene uncertain. Between the trimmed V and J ends, which lost 0 bases and 3 bases, there was a span of 11 bases. The CDR3 spans 15 residues. Germline assignment: CDR1 MGHRA and CDR2 YSYEKL. The CDR3 coding sequence is TGCGCCAGCAGCCAAGAGGGTATTCGGTACACTGAAGCTTTCTTT. Protein product: CASSQEGIRYTEAFF.

The table lists this clonotype with many counts. The J gene is TRBJ2-7, the V gene TRBV7-8; 7 nucleotides align to TRBD2. Per the germline V gene, CDR1 is SGHVS and CDR2 is FQNEAQ. The CDR3 extends over 14 amino acids. The trim removed 1 base at V and 4 bases at J, leaving 4 bases unmatched. CDR3 DNA sequence: TGTGCCAGCAGCTTAGTTGCTAGCGGTTACGAGCAGTACTTC. This encodes CASSLVASGYEQYF. Variable domain in full (rest from reference TRBV7-8 and TRBJ2-7): GAGVSQSPRYKVAKRGQDVALRCDPISGHVSLFWYQQALGQGPEFLTYFQNEAQLDKSGLPSDRFFAERPEGSVSTLKIQRTQQEDSAVYLCASSLVASGYEQYFGPGTRLTVT.